A selection of T cell receptor beta chains follows, all from one sample in a study of TIL therapy for anti-PD-1-resistant metastatic lung cancer. TCRdb's table, derived via immunoSEQ multiplex PCR, lists solely in-frame clones and lacks some. The table lists tens of thousands of clones, about 69% of them singletons. Sample: blood, taken at baseline. The source of these receptors is a person aged 25-79 years with non-small cell lung cancer. CDR3s include the opening cysteine and the closing phenylalanine or tryptophan. A D gene is named only where the DNA matches it firmly. Clone size is given for some rows only: seen once, a few or many times, or a class if the clone is expanded.

d_call j_call v_call clone_size cdr3_aa cdr3_nt
TRBD1 TRBJ1-6 TRBV7-2 . CASSARDSLNSPLHF TGTGCCAGCAGCGCCAGGGACAGTCTCAATTCACCCCTCCACTTT
. TRBJ1-5 TRBV2 . CASTDTVSYSNQPQHF TGTGCCAGCACAGACACAGTATCTTATAGCAATCAGCCCCAGCATTTT
TRBD2 TRBJ2-7 TRBV13 . CASSLRLAGAYEQYF TGTGCCAGCAGCTTAAGACTAGCGGGGGCCTACGAGCAGTACTTC
. TRBJ2-7 TRBV1 . CTSSQIRGAHYEQYF TGCACCAGCAGCCAGATAAGAGGGGCCCACTACGAGCAGTACTTC
TRBD2 TRBJ2-7 TRBV2 few CASSRGGSSYEQYF TGTGCCAGCAGCCGCGGGGGAAGCTCCTACGAGCAGTACTTC
TRBD2 TRBJ2-7 TRBV4-2 . CASSQDPASGNHEQYF TGTGCCAGCAGCCAAGATCCGGCTAGCGGGAATCACGAGCAGTACTTC
. TRBJ1-5 TRBV6-5 . CASSYSHSNQPQHF TGTGCCAGCAGTTACTCACATAGCAATCAGCCCCAGCATTTT
TRBD1 TRBJ2-1 TRBV2 few CASTYGTGEAQFF TGTGCCAGCACCTATGGGACAGGGGAGGCGCAGTTCTTC
. TRBJ1-2 TRBV6-1 few CASSEARDGYTF TGTGCCAGCAGTGAAGCTAGGGATGGCTACACCTTC
TRBD2 TRBJ2-1 TRBV7-9 . CASSPRTSGRDYNEQFF TGTGCCAGCAGCCCGAGGACTAGCGGGAGGGACTACAATGAGCAGTTCTTC
TRBD1 TRBJ1-4 TRBV5-1 . CASSPGQGSNEKLFF TGCGCCAGCAGCCCGGGACAGGGCTCGAACGAAAAACTGTTTTTT
. TRBJ2-3 TRBV5-5 . CASSLELATQYF TGTGCCAGCAGCTTGGAGCTTGCTACGCAGTATTTT
. TRBJ2-5 TRBV11-2 many CASSLRSEETQYF TGTGCCAGCAGCTTAAGGTCCGAGGAGACCCAGTACTTC
. TRBJ2-1 TRBV5-6 . CASSLGEVEQFF TGTGCCAGCAGCTTGGGAGAAGTTGAGCAGTTCTTC
TRBD2 TRBJ2-2 TRBV6-5 medium-sized CASSYDGRGTGELFF TGTGCCAGCAGTTACGACGGGAGGGGCACCGGGGAGCTGTTTTTT
. TRBJ2-2 TRBV4-1 . CASSQGPGRETGELFF TGCGCCAGCAGCCAAGGCCCCGGACGGGAGACCGGGGAGCTGTTTTTT
. TRBJ2-6 TRBV2 few CASSGDNRSF TGTGCCAGCAGCGGGGACAACAGGTCTTTC
. TRBJ1-1 TRBV19 . CASSPSPGGEAFF TGTGCCAGTAGTCCATCCCCAGGAGGTGAAGCTTTCTTT
TRBD2 TRBJ2-3 TRBV2 . CASSVIGLAGVGDTQYF TGTGCCAGCAGCGTCATAGGACTAGCGGGAGTAGGAGATACGCAGTATTTT
. TRBJ1-5 TRBV21-1 . CASSKSSTCRYNQPQHF TGTGCCAGCAGCAAATCTAGTACCTGTAGGTACAATCAGCCCCAGCATTTT
. TRBJ2-7 TRBV11-2 . CASSFLTGDYEQYF TGTGCCAGCAGCTTTTTGACAGGAGACTACGAGCAGTACTTC
. TRBJ1-1 TRBV5-1 . CASSLGYGVDTEAFF TGCGCCAGCAGCTTGGGGTACGGGGTCGACACTGAAGCTTTCTTT
. TRBJ2-2 TRBV11-2 . CASSTWPATGELFF TGTGCCAGCAGCACATGGCCAGCGACCGGGGAGCTGTTTTTT
. TRBJ1-1 TRBV6-1 . CASTGYGGTEAFF TGTGCCAGCACGGGGTATGGGGGCACTGAAGCTTTCTTT
TRBD1 TRBJ1-2 TRBV28 . CASNTYQGADYGYTF TGTGCCAGCAACACATACCAGGGGGCCGACTATGGCTACACCTTC
TRBD1 TRBJ1-2 TRBV7-2 . CASSWGTGGRGYTF TGTGCCAGCAGCTGGGGGACAGGGGGCCGGGGCTACACCTTC
TRBD2 TRBJ2-7 TRBV10-1 . CASARGGEQYF TGCGCCAGCGCAAGGGGAGGGGAACAGTACTTC
TRBD2 TRBJ2-2 TRBV4-1 once CASSQELRGANTGELFF TGCGCCAGCAGCCAAGAGTTGCGGGGGGCGAACACCGGGGAGCTGTTTTTT
. TRBJ2-5 TRBV14 . CASSQVDSQETQYF TGTGCCAGCAGCCAAGTTGACAGCCAAGAGACCCAGTACTTC
TRBD1 TRBJ2-1 TRBV11-3 . CASSLSPGTGGNEQFF TGTGCCAGCAGCTTATCTCCCGGGACAGGGGGCAATGAGCAGTTCTTC
TRBD1 TRBJ1-5 TRBV2 . CASTRTGSNQPQHF TGTGCCAGCACGAGGACAGGGAGCAATCAGCCCCAGCATTTT
TRBD1 TRBJ2-2 TRBV27 . CASSLGDRAGELFF TGTGCCAGCAGTTTAGGCGACAGGGCCGGGGAGCTGTTTTTT
. TRBJ2-1 TRBV9 . CASSVVGVNEQFF TGTGCCAGCAGCGTAGTGGGGGTAAATGAGCAGTTCTTC
. TRBJ1-2 TRBV7-2 . CASSFQVYYGYTF TGTGCCAGCAGCTTCCAGGTTTACTATGGCTACACCTTC
. TRBJ2-6 TRBV29-1 . CSVSDISGANVLTF TGCAGCGTGTCAGACATCTCTGGGGCCAACGTCCTGACTTTC
TRBD2 TRBJ2-1 TRBV2 . CASSWTSEYNEQFF TGTGCCAGCTCATGGACTAGCGAATACAATGAGCAGTTCTTC
. TRBJ2-7 TRBV6-6 . CASSSPREREQYF TGTGCCAGCAGTTCCCCAAGGGAGCGGGAGCAGTACTTC
. TRBJ2-6 TRBV5-1 few CASSLSGAGANVLTF TGCGCCAGCAGCTTGTCAGGGGCTGGGGCCAACGTCCTGACTTTC
TRBD2 TRBJ2-7 TRBV5-1 . CASSLLGGGDHEQYF TGCGCCAGCAGCTTGTTAGGCGGGGGGGACCACGAGCAGTACTTC
. TRBJ1-5 TRBV2 few CASSEALRWGFGQPQHF TGTGCCAGCAGTGAAGCGCTTCGATGGGGATTTGGGCAGCCCCAGCATTTT